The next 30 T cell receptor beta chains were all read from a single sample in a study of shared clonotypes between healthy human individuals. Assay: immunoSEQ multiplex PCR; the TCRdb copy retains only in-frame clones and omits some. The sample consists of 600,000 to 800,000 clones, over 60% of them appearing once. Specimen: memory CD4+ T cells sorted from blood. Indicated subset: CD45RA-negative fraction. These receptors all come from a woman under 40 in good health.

This chain's CDR3 is CASSSQGAGNTIYF. The CDR3 DNA is TGTGCCAGCAGCTCCCAGGGGGCGGGAAACACCATATATTTT. The chain recombines TRBV7-2 with TRBJ1-3; 8 bases are shared with TRBD1. The CDR3 consists of 14 residues. Trimming cost V 4 bases and J 4 bases; bases outside gene matches: 3. CDR1 is SGHTA and CDR2 is FQGNSA in the germline V gene.

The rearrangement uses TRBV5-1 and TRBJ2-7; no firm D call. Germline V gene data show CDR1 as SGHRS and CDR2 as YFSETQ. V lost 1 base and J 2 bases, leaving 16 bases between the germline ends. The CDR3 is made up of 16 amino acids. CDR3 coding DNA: TGCGCCAGCAGCTTGAGTTTTGGGGATCCTACCTACGAGCAGTACTTC. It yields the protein CASSLSFGDPTYEQYF.

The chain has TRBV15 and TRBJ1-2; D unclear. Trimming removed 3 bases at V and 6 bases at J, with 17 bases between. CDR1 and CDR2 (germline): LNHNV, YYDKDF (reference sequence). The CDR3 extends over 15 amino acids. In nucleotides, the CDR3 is TGTGCCACCAGCAGGCGGGTCCGCTTGGTGGATGGCTACACCTTC. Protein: CATSRRVRLVDGYTF.

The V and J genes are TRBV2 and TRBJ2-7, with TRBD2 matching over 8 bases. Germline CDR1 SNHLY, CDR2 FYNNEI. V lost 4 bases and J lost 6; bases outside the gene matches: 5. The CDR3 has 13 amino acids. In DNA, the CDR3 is TGTGCCAGCAGTGTCCGGGAGGGGGGCGAGCAGTACTTC. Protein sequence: CASSVREGGEQYF.

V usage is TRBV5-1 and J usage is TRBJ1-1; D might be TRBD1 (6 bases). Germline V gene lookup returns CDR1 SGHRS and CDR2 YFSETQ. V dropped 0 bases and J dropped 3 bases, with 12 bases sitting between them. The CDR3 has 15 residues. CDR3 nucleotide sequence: TGCGCCAGCAGCTTGGGGGACAACCATTACACTGAAGCTTTCTTT. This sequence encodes CASSLGDNHYTEAFF.

Here the CDR3 reads CASTARGTYEQYF. The CDR3 bases are TGTGCCAGCACAGCCAGGGGCACGTACGAGCAGTACTTC. The rearrangement links TRBV6-1 to TRBJ2-7, with D perhaps TRBD1 (6 bases). There are 13 residues in the CDR3. With 7 bases removed from V and 4 bases from J, the gap between germline ends came to 14 bases. Germline CDR1 is MNHNS and CDR2 is SASEGT.

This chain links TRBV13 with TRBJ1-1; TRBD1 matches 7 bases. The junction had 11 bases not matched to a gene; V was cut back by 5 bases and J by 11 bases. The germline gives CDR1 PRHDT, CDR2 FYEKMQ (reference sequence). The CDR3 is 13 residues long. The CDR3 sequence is CASSRDRDPRAFF. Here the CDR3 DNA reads TGTGCCAGCAGCCGAGACAGGGACCCCAGGGCTTTCTTT.

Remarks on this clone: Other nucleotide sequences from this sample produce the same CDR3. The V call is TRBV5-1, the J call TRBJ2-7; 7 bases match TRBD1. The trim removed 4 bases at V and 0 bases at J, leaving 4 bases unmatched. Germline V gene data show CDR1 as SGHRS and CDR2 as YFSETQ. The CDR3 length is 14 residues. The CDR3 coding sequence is TGCGCCAGCAGCCTAGGGGACAGCTCCTACGAGCAGTACTTC. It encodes CASSLGDSSYEQYF.

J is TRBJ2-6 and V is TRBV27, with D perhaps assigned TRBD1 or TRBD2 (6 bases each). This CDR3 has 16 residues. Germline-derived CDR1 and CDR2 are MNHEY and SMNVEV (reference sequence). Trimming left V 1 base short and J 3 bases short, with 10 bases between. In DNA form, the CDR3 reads TGTGCCAGCAGTTTATGGGGGGCTGGTGGGGCCAACGTCCTGACTTTC. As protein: CASSLWGAGGANVLTF.

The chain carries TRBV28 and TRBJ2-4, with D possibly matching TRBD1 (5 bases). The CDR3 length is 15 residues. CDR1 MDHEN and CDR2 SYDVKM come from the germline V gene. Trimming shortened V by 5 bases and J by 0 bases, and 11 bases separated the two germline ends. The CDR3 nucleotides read TGTGCCAGCAGTCGACAGTTTCTAGCCAAAAACATTCAGTACTTC. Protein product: CASSRQFLAKNIQYF. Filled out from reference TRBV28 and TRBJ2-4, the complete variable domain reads DVKVTQSSRYLVKRTGEKVFLECVQDMDHENMFWYRQDPGLGLRLIYFSYDVKMKEKGDIPEGYSVSREKKERFSLILESASTNQTSMYLCASSRQFLAKNIQYFGAGTRLSVL.

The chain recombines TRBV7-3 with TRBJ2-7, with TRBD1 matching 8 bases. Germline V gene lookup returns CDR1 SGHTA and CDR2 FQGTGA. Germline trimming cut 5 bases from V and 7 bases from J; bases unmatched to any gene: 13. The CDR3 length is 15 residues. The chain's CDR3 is CASSPDRGGWGEQYF. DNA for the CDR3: TGTGCCAGCAGCCCCGACAGGGGAGGTTGGGGAGAGCAGTACTTC.

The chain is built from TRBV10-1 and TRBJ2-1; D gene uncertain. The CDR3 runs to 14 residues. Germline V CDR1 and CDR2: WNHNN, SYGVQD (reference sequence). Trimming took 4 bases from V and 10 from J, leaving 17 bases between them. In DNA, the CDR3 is TGCGCCAGCAGTGGGGCTGAGTCCCAATGGGAGCAGTTCTTC. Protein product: CASSGAESQWEQFF.

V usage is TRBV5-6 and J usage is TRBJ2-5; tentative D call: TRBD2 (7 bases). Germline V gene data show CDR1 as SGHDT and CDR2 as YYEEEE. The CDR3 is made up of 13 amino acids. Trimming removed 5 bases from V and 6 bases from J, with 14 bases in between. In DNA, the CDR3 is TGTGCCAGCAGTGGGGGGGGCCTTAAGACCCAGTACTTC. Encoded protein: CASSGGGLKTQYF.

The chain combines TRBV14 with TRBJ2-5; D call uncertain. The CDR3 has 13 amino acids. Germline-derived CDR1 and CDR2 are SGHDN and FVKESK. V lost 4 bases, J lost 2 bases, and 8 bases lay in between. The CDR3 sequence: CASSRTVQETQYF. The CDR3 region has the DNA TGTGCCAGCAGCCGGACGGTACAAGAGACCCAGTACTTC. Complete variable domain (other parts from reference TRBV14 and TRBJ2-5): EAGVTQFPSHSVIEKGQTVTLRCDPISGHDNLYWYRRVMGKEIKFLLHFVKESKQDESGMPNNRFLAERTGGTYSTLKVQPAELEDSGVYFCASSRTVQETQYFGPGTRLLVL.

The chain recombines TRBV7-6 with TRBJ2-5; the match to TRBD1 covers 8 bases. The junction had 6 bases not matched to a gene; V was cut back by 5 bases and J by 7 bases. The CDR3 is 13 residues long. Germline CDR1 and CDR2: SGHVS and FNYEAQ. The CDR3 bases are TGTGCCAGCAGCCCCGGACAGGGAGGGACCCAGTACTTC. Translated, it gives CASSPGQGGTQYF.

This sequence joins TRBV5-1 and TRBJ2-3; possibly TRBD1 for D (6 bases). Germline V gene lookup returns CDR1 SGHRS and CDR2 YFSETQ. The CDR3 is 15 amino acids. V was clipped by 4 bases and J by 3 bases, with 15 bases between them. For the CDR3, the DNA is TGCGCCAGCAGCCACAACAGGGTCAGGACAGATACGCAGTATTTT. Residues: CASSHNRVRTDTQYF.

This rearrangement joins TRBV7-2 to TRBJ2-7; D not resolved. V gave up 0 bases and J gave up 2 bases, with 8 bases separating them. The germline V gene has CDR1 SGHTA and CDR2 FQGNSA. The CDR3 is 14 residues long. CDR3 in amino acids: CASSLAGKTYEQYF. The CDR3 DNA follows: TGTGCCAGCAGCTTAGCTGGCAAGACCTACGAGCAGTACTTC. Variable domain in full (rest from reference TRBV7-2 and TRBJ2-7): GAGVSQSPSNKVTEKGKDVELRCDPISGHTALYWYRQSLGQGLEFLIYFQGNSAPDKSGLPSDRFSAERTGGSVSTLTIQRTQQEDSAVYLCASSLAGKTYEQYFGPGTRLTVT.

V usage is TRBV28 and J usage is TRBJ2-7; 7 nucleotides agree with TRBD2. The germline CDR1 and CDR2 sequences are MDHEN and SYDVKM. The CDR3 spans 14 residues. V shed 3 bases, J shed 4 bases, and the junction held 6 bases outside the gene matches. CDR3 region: CASSLGGRAYEQYF. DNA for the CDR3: TGTGCCAGCAGTTTGGGGGGGAGGGCATACGAGCAGTACTTC. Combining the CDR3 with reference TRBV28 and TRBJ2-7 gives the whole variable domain DVKVTQSSRYLVKRTGEKVFLECVQDMDHENMFWYRQDPGLGLRLIYFSYDVKMKEKGDIPEGYSVSREKKERFSLILESASTNQTSMYLCASSLGGRAYEQYFGPGTRLTVT.

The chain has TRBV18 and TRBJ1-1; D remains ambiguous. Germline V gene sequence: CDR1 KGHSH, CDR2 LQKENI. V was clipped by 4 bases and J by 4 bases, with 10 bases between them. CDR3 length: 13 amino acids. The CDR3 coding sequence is TGTGCCAGCTCACTCGGCCGGGGCACTGAAGCTTTCTTT. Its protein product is CASSLGRGTEAFF.

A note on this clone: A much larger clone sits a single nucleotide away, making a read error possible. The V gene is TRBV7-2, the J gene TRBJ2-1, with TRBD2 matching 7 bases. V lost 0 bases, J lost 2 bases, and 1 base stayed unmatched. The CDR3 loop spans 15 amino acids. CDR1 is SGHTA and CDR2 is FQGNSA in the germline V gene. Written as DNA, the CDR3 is TGTGCCAGCAGCTTAGCGGGAGGGCCCTACAATGAGCAGTTCTTC. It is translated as CASSLAGGPYNEQFF.

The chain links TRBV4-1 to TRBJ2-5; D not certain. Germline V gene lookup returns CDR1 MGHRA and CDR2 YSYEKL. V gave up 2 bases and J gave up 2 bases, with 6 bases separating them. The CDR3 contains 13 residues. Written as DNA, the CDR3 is TGCGCCAGCAGCCAATTCACACAAGAGACCCAGTACTTC. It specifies CASSQFTQETQYF.

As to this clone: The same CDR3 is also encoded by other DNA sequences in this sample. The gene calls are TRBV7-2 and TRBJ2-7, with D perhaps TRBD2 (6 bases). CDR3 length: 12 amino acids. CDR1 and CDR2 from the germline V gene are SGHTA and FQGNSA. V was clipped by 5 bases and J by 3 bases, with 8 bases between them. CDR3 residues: CASSRGDYEQYF. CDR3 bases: TGTGCCAGCAGCCGCGGGGACTACGAGCAGTACTTC.

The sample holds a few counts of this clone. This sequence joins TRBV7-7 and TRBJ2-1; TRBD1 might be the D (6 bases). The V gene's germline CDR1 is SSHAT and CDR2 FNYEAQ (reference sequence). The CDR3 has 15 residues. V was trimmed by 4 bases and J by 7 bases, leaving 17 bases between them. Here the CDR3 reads CASSSQPGQENEQFF. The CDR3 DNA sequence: TGTGCCAGCAGCTCCCAACCGGGACAAGAAAATGAGCAGTTCTTC.

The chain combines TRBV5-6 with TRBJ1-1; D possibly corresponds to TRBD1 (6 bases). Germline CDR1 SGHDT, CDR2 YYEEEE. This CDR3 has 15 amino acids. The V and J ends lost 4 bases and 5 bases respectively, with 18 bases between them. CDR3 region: CASSLDYRVKTEAFF. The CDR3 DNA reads TGTGCCAGCAGCCTAGATTACAGGGTCAAGACTGAAGCTTTCTTT. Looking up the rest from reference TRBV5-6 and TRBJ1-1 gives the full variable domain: DAGVTQSPTHLIKTRGQQVTLRCSPKSGHDTVSWYQQALGQGPQFIFQYYEEEERQRGNFPDRFSGHQFPNYSSELNVNALLLGDSALYLCASSLDYRVKTEAFFGQGTRLTVV.

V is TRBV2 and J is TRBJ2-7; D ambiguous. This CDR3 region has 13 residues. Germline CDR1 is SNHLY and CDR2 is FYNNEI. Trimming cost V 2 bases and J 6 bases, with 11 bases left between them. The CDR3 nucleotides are TGTGCCAGCAGTGAAACCCCAGGCTCCGAGCAGTACTTC. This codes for CASSETPGSEQYF.

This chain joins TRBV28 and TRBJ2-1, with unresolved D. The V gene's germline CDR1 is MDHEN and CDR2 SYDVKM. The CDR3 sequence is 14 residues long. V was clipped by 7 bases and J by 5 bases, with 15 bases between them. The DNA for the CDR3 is TGTGCCAGCACCGTCGGTGGGAAGGACAATGAGCAGTTCTTC. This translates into CASTVGGKDNEQFF.

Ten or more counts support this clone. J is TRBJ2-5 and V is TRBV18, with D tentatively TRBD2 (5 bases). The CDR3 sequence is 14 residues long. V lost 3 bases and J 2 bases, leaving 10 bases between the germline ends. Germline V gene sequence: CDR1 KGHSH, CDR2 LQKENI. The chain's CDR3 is CASSPLGVQETQYF. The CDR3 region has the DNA TGTGCCAGCTCACCTCTCGGGGTACAAGAGACCCAGTACTTC.

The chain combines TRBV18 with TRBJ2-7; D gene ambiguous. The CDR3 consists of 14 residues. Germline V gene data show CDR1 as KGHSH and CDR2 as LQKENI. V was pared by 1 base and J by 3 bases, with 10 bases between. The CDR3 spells CASSPQAVNYEQYF. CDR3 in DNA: TGTGCCAGCTCACCACAGGCAGTTAACTACGAGCAGTACTTC.

CDR3 protein: CASSVGLAGVRNEQFF. CDR3 in DNA: TGTGCCAGCAGCGTGGGGCTAGCGGGAGTGCGGAATGAGCAGTTCTTC. The V call is TRBV9, the J call TRBJ2-1; the match to TRBD2 covers 10 bases. Germline assignment: CDR1 SGDLS and CDR2 YYNGEE. This CDR3 is 16 amino acids long. With 2 bases clipped from V and 7 bases from J, the junction kept 9 bases outside the gene matches.

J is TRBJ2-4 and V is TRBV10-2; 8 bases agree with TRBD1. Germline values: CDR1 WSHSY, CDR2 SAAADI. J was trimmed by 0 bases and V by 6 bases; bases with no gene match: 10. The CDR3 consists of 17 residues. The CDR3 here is CASSGRGLQLAKNIQYF. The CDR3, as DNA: TGCGCCAGCAGCGGCAGGGGGCTACAATTAGCCAAAAACATTCAGTACTTC.